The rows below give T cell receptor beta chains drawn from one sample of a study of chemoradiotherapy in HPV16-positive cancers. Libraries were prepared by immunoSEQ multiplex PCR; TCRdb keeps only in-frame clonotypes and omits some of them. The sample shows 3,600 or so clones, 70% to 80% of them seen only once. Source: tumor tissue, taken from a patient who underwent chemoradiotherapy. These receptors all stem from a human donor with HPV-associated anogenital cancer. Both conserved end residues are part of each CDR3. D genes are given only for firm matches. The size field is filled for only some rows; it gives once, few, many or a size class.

TGTGCCAGCAGCTTAAGGGACAGGGGAATGTACGAGCAGTACTTC | CASSLRDRGMYEQYF | NA | TRBJ2-7 | TRBD1 | TRBV7-8
TGTGCCAGCAGTGAACCCTCGGACAGGGAGTCAAACGAGCAGTACTTC | CASSEPSDRESNEQYF | few | TRBJ2-7 | TRBD1 | TRBV2
TGCGCCAGCAGCCCGGACAGCCAGAGCTCTGGAAACACCATATATTTT | CASSPDSQSSGNTIYF | NA | TRBJ1-3 | NA | TRBV5-1
TGTGCCAGCAGTGCATTAGGAACTGGAAACACCATATATTTT | CASSALGTGNTIYF | NA | TRBJ1-3 | NA | TRBV28
TGTGCCACCTCGGGTTTTGGTGAAAAACTGTTTTTT | CATSGFGEKLFF | NA | TRBJ1-4 | NA | TRBV11-2
TGTGCCATCACAAGCGCGGGAGCGGGTGAGCAGTTCTTC | CAITSAGAGEQFF | once | TRBJ2-1 | TRBD2 | TRBV10-3
TGTGCCAGCAGCCCAGGGAGCGGGGCTTACGAGCAGTACTTC | CASSPGSGAYEQYF | NA | TRBJ2-7 | TRBD2 | TRBV6-5
TGTGCCAGCAGTCCAGCGGGTAGGCTCTCCTACGAGCAGTACTTC | CASSPAGRLSYEQYF | NA | TRBJ2-7 | NA | TRBV2
TGTGCCAGTAGTATAGATGCCCCGACAGGTACCTCCAATCAGCCCCAGCATTTT | CASSIDAPTGTSNQPQHF | NA | TRBJ1-5 | NA | TRBV19
TGCGCCAGCGAGGCTGGGGGCCACGAGCAGTACTTC | CASEAGGHEQYF | few | TRBJ2-7 | NA | TRBV7-8
TGTGCCTGCAGCAAGTCGGTAGGTGGGGAGCAGTACTTC | CACSKSVGGEQYF | NA | TRBJ2-7 | NA | TRBV28
TGTGCCAGCAGTGAAGACTCTGGGGCCAACGTCCTGACTTTC | CASSEDSGANVLTF | NA | TRBJ2-6 | NA | TRBV6-4
TGTGCCAGCAGCCGATTGACAGGGGTAAGCTCCTACGAGCAGTACTTC | CASSRLTGVSSYEQYF | few | TRBJ2-7 | TRBD1 | TRBV7-9
TGTGCCAGCAGTTTGGAGGGCGGCAATCAGCCCCAGCATTTT | CASSLEGGNQPQHF | NA | TRBJ1-5 | NA | TRBV28
TGTGCCAGCAGCTTGGTTGGACAGCCGGGCTACACCTTC | CASSLVGQPGYTF | NA | TRBJ1-2 | NA | TRBV5-6
TGTGCCAGCAGCTGGGACAGGGTGAGCGAGCAGTACTTC | CASSWDRVSEQYF | few | TRBJ2-7 | TRBD1 | TRBV28
TGTGCCAGCTCGCAGGGGATTACTTCTGGAAACACCATATATTTT | CASSQGITSGNTIYF | NA | TRBJ1-3 | NA | TRBV6-5
TGTGCCAGTACGACAGGGGGCGCTGGGGCCAACGTCCTGACTTTC | CASTTGGAGANVLTF | once | TRBJ2-6 | TRBD1 | TRBV19
TGTGCCACACGGACTAGCGGGGTCTACGAGCAGTACTTC | CATRTSGVYEQYF | large | TRBJ2-7 | TRBD2 | TRBV6-5
TGTGCCAGCAGTTACAGAGGCAGGGGAACGGAGGGCTACACCTTC | CASSYRGRGTEGYTF | NA | TRBJ1-2 | NA | TRBV6-8
TGTGCCAGCAGGGGGGAGCGTACGCAGTATTTT | CASRGERTQYF | NA | TRBJ2-3 | NA | TRBV28
TGTGCCAGCAGCGTAGCTTCGACGGGAACCTACGAGCAGTACTTC | CASSVASTGTYEQYF | NA | TRBJ2-7 | NA | TRBV9
TGCGCCAGCAGGGGGGACGGCAATCAGCCCCAGCATTTT | CASRGDGNQPQHF | NA | TRBJ1-5 | NA | TRBV5-1
TGTGCCAGCAGCTTCGCCTCGGACAGATCCTACGAGCAGTACTTC | CASSFASDRSYEQYF | NA | TRBJ2-7 | NA | TRBV7-6
TGCGCCAGCAGCCCGGACCCCGGGACAGGGGGTGGCTACACCTTC | CASSPDPGTGGGYTF | NA | TRBJ1-2 | TRBD1 | TRBV5-1
TGCGCCAGCAGCCAAGTGGGAGCGAACACCGGGGAGCTGTTTTTT | CASSQVGANTGELFF | NA | TRBJ2-2 | NA | TRBV4-1
TGCGCCAGCAGCTTGGGGGCTGGGGCCAACGTCCTGACTTTC | CASSLGAGANVLTF | NA | TRBJ2-6 | NA | TRBV5-1
TGTGCCAGCAGCACAGGGGGCGGTAACAATGAGCAGTTCTTC | CASSTGGGNNEQFF | few | TRBJ2-1 | TRBD1 | TRBV5-4
TGTGCCAGCAGCTTATATATGATGGACGAGCAGTACTTC | CASSLYMMDEQYF | NA | TRBJ2-7 | NA | TRBV7-8
TGTGCCAGCAGCTTGGAGGTTAACACTGAAGCTTTCTTT | CASSLEVNTEAFF | once | TRBJ1-1 | NA | TRBV7-9
TGTGCCAGCAGTGCGGTTGGTAGCGGGACCAGCACAGATACGCAGTATTTT | CASSAVGSGTSTDTQYF | NA | TRBJ2-3 | TRBD2 | TRBV6-1
TGTGCCAGCAGCCCAAACCAGGGACTAGGGGCTTACAATGAGCAGTTCTTC | CASSPNQGLGAYNEQFF | NA | TRBJ2-1 | TRBD2 | TRBV11-3
TGCGCCAGCAGCCAAGATCCACGAACCGGGGAGCTGTTTTTT | CASSQDPRTGELFF | NA | TRBJ2-2 | NA | TRBV4-1
TGTGCCAGCAGTTCTGCAAGGGGCGAGGGTGAAGAGACCCAGTACTTC | CASSSARGEGEETQYF | large | TRBJ2-5 | NA | TRBV6-5
TGTGCCAGCAGCTACCCCGTTCCGGGGGGCACTGAAGCTTTCTTT | CASSYPVPGGTEAFF | NA | TRBJ1-1 | NA | TRBV7-9
TGTGCCAGCAGCACGCGAGGACAGGGAACCTATGGCTACACCTTC | CASSTRGQGTYGYTF | NA | TRBJ1-2 | TRBD1 | TRBV5-6
TGTGCCAGCAGCCCCGGGACTAGCTGGGGCAATGAGCAGTTCTTC | CASSPGTSWGNEQFF | NA | TRBJ2-1 | TRBD2 | TRBV14
TGTGCCAGCAGTTTCGGGGGGCCGTCCAAAAACATTCAGTACTTC | CASSFGGPSKNIQYF | NA | TRBJ2-4 | NA | TRBV28
TGCGCCAGCAGGTTTAAAACGGAGCAAAACAATGAGCAGTTCTTC | CASRFKTEQNNEQFF | few | TRBJ2-1 | NA | TRBV10-1
TGTGCCAGTAGTAGAGTACCCTACGAGCAGTACTTC | CASSRVPYEQYF | NA | TRBJ2-7 | NA | TRBV19
TGTGCCAGCAGTTCTGGGTCCTCAGGGTTGGGTGAAAAACTGTTTTTT | CASSSGSSGLGEKLFF | NA | TRBJ1-4 | NA | TRBV28
TGTGCCAGCAGTGAAGTCGGTCAGGGGGTCTCCTACGAGCAGTACTTC | CASSEVGQGVSYEQYF | NA | TRBJ2-7 | TRBD1 | TRBV6-1
TGCGCCAGTAGCGGGAGGATAGACAATGAGCAGTTCTTC | CASSGRIDNEQFF | NA | TRBJ2-1 | TRBD2 | TRBV5-1
TGCAGCGTTGAAGATGTCAGGGGTCAGCCCCAGCATTTT | CSVEDVRGQPQHF | NA | TRBJ1-5 | NA | TRBV29-1
TGTGCCAGCAGCTCCCCGGCTGGGGGCAACACCGGGGAGCTGTTTTTT | CASSSPAGGNTGELFF | NA | TRBJ2-2 | NA | TRBV7-8
TGTGCCAGCAGCTTATCGTCCGGGACTAGCGGTTATCATACGCAGTATTTT | CASSLSSGTSGYHTQYF | NA | TRBJ2-3 | TRBD2 | TRBV5-4
TGTGCCAGCAGCGTCCGGGACCCCAAGGCGAATGAGCAGTTCTTC | CASSVRDPKANEQFF | NA | TRBJ2-1 | NA | TRBV11-3
TGTGCCATCAGAGTGACAGAGAACACTGAAGCTTTCTTT | CAIRVTENTEAFF | NA | TRBJ1-1 | NA | TRBV10-3
TGTGCCAGCAGTGAAAGTGCTAGCGGGAGTCAGCAGACCCAGTACTTC | CASSESASGSQQTQYF | large | TRBJ2-5 | TRBD2 | TRBV2
TGTGCCAGTAGCGAGAACTCTGGAAACACCATATATTTT | CASSENSGNTIYF | NA | TRBJ1-3 | NA | TRBV19
TGTGCCTGGAGTTCCGACAGGACTGAAAAACTGTTTTTT | CAWSSDRTEKLFF | NA | TRBJ1-4 | NA | TRBV30
TGTGCCAGTAGTTTCACGGGACTAGCGGGAGCCGCCGGGGAGCTGTTTTTT | CASSFTGLAGAAGELFF | NA | TRBJ2-2 | TRBD2 | TRBV19
TGCAGTGCTCCGAGGGGGTCCGAGCAGTACTTC | CSAPRGSEQYF | NA | TRBJ2-7 | NA | TRBV20-1
TGTGCCAGCAGCTCGGACAGGAGGCGGGAAAAACTGTTTTTT | CASSSDRRREKLFF | NA | TRBJ1-4 | TRBD1 | TRBV7-9
TGTGCCACCAGTTACGGTAGGTCCGAGCAGTACTTC | CATSYGRSEQYF | NA | TRBJ2-7 | NA | TRBV15
TGCGCCAGCAGCATCGAGGGGAGAAGGACAGATACGCAGTATTTT | CASSIEGRRTDTQYF | NA | TRBJ2-3 | NA | TRBV5-1
TGTGCCAGCAGCTGGGGACTGACGGGCGGCTACACCTTC | CASSWGLTGGYTF | NA | TRBJ1-2 | NA | TRBV27
TGCGCCAGCAGCCAAATCGCAGGGAGCGATGAGCAGTTCTTC | CASSQIAGSDEQFF | NA | TRBJ2-1 | NA | TRBV4-3
TGTGCCAGCTCACCGACCACGGCAAGGGTACAGACTGGAAACACCATATATTTT | CASSPTTARVQTGNTIYF | NA | TRBJ1-3 | NA | TRBV18
TGCGCCAGCAGCAACGGGACACAGTACAATGAGCAGTTCTTC | CASSNGTQYNEQFF | NA | TRBJ2-1 | NA | TRBV5-1